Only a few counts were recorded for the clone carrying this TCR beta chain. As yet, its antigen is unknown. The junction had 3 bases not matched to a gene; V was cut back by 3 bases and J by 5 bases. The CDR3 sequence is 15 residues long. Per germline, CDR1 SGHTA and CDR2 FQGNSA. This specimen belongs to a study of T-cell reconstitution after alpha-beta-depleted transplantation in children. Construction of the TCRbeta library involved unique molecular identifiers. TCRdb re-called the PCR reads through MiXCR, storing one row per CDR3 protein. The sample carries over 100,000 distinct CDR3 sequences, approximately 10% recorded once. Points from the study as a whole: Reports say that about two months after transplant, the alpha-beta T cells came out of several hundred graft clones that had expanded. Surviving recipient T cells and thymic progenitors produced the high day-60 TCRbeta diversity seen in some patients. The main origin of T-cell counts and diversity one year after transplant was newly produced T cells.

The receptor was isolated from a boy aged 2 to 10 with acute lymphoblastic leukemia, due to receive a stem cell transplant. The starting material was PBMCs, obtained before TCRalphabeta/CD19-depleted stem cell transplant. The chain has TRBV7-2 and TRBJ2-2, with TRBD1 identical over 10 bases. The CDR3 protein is CASSLGTGETGELFF. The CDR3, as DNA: TGTGCCAGCAGCTTGGGGACAGGGGAAACCGGGGAGCTGTTTTTT. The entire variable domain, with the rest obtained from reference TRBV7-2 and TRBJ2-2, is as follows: GAGVSQSPSNKVTEKGKDVELRCDPISGHTALYWYRQSLGQGLEFLIYFQGNSAPDKSGLPSDRFSAERTGGSVSTLTIQRTQQEDSAVYLCASSLGTGETGELFFGEGSRLTVL.